This is a list of T cell receptor beta chains from one sample in a study of T cells of healthy individuals. In TCRdb, the 5' RACE reads were re-called with MiXCR into one record per CDR3 protein. The table lists 60,000 to 70,000 distinct CDR3 sequences, 16% of them singletons. These receptors originate from a human donor in good health. Each CDR3 is given with its conserved first and last residue. D genes are given only for firm matches. Size is omitted from some rows. Given values are once, few, many or a class for expanded clones.

TRBV6-5,TRBJ2-7,TRBD1,many,TGTGCCAGCAGTTACCGAGGACAGGGACAGTACTTC,CASSYRGQGQYF
TRBV12-3/TRBV12-4,TRBJ2-1,.,few,TGTGCCAGCAGCTCACACCCGTACAACAATGAGCAGTTCTTC,CASSSHPYNNEQFF
TRBV7-9,TRBJ1-2,TRBD1,.,TGTGCCAGCAGCGCGGGACAGCGAGATGGAGGCTACACCTTC,CASSAGQRDGGYTF
TRBV3-1,TRBJ1-5,.,many,TGTGCCAGCAGCCAAGATTTGGAGGGTGGGGTGAGCAATCAGCCCCAGCATTTT,CASSQDLEGGVSNQPQHF
TRBV4-1,TRBJ2-1,.,.,TGCGCCAGCAGCCTTGGGCGTGACTCCTACAATGAGCAGTTCTTC,CASSLGRDSYNEQFF
TRBV4-3,TRBJ2-7,TRBD2,many,TGCGCCAGCAGCCAAGATCCTACAACTAGCGGGAGGGCCTACGAGCAGTACTTC,CASSQDPTTSGRAYEQYF
TRBV7-6,TRBJ2-3,.,large,TGTGCCAGCAGCTTAATCCAGACAGATACGCAGTATTTT,CASSLIQTDTQYF
TRBV7-9,TRBJ1-4,.,.,TGTGCCAGCAGCTCCCTCAGACAGCCGGGTAATGAAAAACTGTTTTTT,CASSSLRQPGNEKLFF
TRBV15,TRBJ2-5,.,.,TGTGCCACCAGCAGAGATCTTGACGACCCCCAAGAGACCCAGTACTTC,CATSRDLDDPQETQYF
TRBV5-5,TRBJ1-1,TRBD1,many,TGTGCCAGCAGCCGACTACCTGGGACAGTCAACACTGAAGCTTTCTTT,CASSRLPGTVNTEAFF
TRBV5-8,TRBJ1-5,.,.,TGTGCCAGCAGCTTTTTCCAGGGGAATCAGCCCCAGCATTTT,CASSFFQGNQPQHF
TRBV18,TRBJ1-2,TRBD1,many,TGTGCCAGCTCACCCCCGGGACAGAACTATGGCTACACCTTC,CASSPPGQNYGYTF
TRBV7-2,TRBJ1-1,TRBD1,few,TGTGCCAGCAGCCCCCGGGACAGGGGGAACACTGAAGCTTTCTTT,CASSPRDRGNTEAFF
TRBV29-1,TRBJ1-3,.,.,TGCAGCGTCCAACCCGAAAACACCATATATTTT,CSVQPENTIYF
TRBV9,TRBJ2-1,.,few,TGTGCCAGCATGAATAGCGTGGGGTCTGAGGGTGATGAGCAGTTCTTC,CASMNSVGSEGDEQFF
TRBV27,TRBJ1-5,.,few,TGTGCCAGCAGTTCCCAGGGACAGCCCCAGCATTTT,CASSSQGQPQHF
TRBV27,TRBJ1-6,.,many,TGTGCCAGCAGCCGAGGGATCGATCCCTCCTATAATTCACCCCTCCACTTT,CASSRGIDPSYNSPLHF
TRBV7-2,TRBJ2-7,.,many,TGTGCCAGCAGCTTAGCGCCAGGCTCCCTTAGATACGAGCAGTACTTC,CASSLAPGSLRYEQYF
TRBV7-9,TRBJ1-5,.,.,TGTGCCAGCAGCTTAGAAGGCAGTACAAGCAATCAGCCCCAGCATTTT,CASSLEGSTSNQPQHF
TRBV7-9,TRBJ2-1,.,many,TGTGCCAGCAGCTTAGCGCAGGACTCCCGTGGTGAGCAGTTCTTC,CASSLAQDSRGEQFF
TRBV5-1,TRBJ2-1,.,many,TGCGCCAGCAGCCCGTCAGCGGGTTTAGAGGACAATGAGCAGTTCTTC,CASSPSAGLEDNEQFF
TRBV4-1,TRBJ2-7,.,.,TGCGCCAGCAGCCAAGAGGATGTGGGCAGCTCCTACGAGCAGTACTTC,CASSQEDVGSSYEQYF
TRBV11-2,TRBJ2-3,.,few,TGTGCCAGCAGCTCAAACCAGTATACGCAGTATTTT,CASSSNQYTQYF
TRBV5-1,TRBJ1-4,.,.,TGCGCCAGCAGCTTGGGGTATCAAGGTGAAAAACTGTTTTTT,CASSLGYQGEKLFF
TRBV4-2,TRBJ2-5,TRBD1,few,TGTGCCAGCAGCCAAGTCACAGGGGGCGTGGAGACCCAGTACTTC,CASSQVTGGVETQYF
TRBV24-1,TRBJ2-3,TRBD2,many,TGTGCCACCAGTGCCAGCGGGGAAAGCACAGATACGCAGTATTTT,CATSASGESTDTQYF